The 9 T cell receptor beta chains in this list originate from one sample, sequenced in a study of beta chain features in type 1 diabetes. The isolated RNA, all of it, was reverse transcribed, so expressed TCRB transcripts were what got sequenced. The repertoire was sequenced with immunoSEQ multiplex PCR; TCRdb's copy has only in-frame clones and lacks some. Counted here are about 350,000 clones, around 19% occurring once; the ten biggest clones make up around 0.04%. Sequencing was done on a sample of naive CD4+ T cells from blood. The receptors here all came from a woman between 18 and 29 years old in good health.

The chain employs TRBV30 and TRBJ2-5, with D possibly matching TRBD1 (7 bases). CDR1 GTSNPN and CDR2 SVGIG come from the germline V gene (reference sequence). The V gene lost 4 bases and the J gene lost 5 bases, with 17 bases spanning the gap. CDR3 length: 14 amino acids. CDR3 coding DNA: TGTGCCTGGAACGCAGACAGGGCGGGGGAGACCCAGTACTTC. This gives the protein CAWNADRAGETQYF.

This chain joins TRBV11-1 and TRBJ2-5; 8 bases are a match to TRBD1. In germline, CDR1 is SGHAT, CDR2 FQDESV (reference sequence). This CDR3 contains 15 residues. Trimming at V came to 5 bases and at J to 4 bases, leaving 9 bases not matched to a gene. This CDR3 is CASSPRQGSRETQYF. For the CDR3, the DNA is TGTGCCAGCAGCCCTCGACAGGGGTCGAGAGAGACCCAGTACTTC. Together with reference TRBV11-1 and TRBJ2-5, the CDR3 gives the full variable domain: EAEVAQSPRYKITEKSQAVAFWCDPISGHATLYWYRQILGQGPELLVQFQDESVVDDSQLPKDRFSAERLKGVDSTLKIQPAELGDSAMYLCASSPRQGSRETQYFGPGTRLLVL.

This clone occurred a few times. V and J are TRBV29-1 and TRBJ2-3; tentative D call: TRBD1 (5 bases). V lost 7 bases and J lost 1, with 15 bases in between. The CDR3 loop spans 14 amino acids. Germline CDR1 SQVTM, CDR2 ANQGSEA. This CDR3 is CSAKGVVGTDTQYF. The CDR3 nucleotides read TGCAGCGCCAAAGGGGTAGTGGGCACAGATACGCAGTATTTT.

The rearrangement joins TRBV2 to TRBJ2-1, with TRBD2 matching over 10 bases. Germline values: CDR1 SNHLY, CDR2 FYNNEI. The CDR3 sequence is 14 residues long. The V segment lost 6 bases and the J segment 11 bases; nucleotides outside the gene matches: 10. The CDR3 loop reads CASSLEDTSGKQFF. DNA of the CDR3: TGTGCCAGCAGCCTAGAAGACACTAGCGGGAAGCAGTTCTTC.

This clone was seen more than once but under ten times. The J gene is TRBJ2-1, the V gene TRBV7-9; TRBD2 matches 8 bases. Germline values: CDR1 SEHNR, CDR2 FQNEAQ (reference sequence). This CDR3 has 15 amino acids. V lost 3 bases to trimming and J lost 3 bases; unmatched junction nucleotides: 4. The CDR3 sequence is CASSFQRENYNEQFF. For the CDR3, the DNA is TGTGCCAGCAGCTTTCAGCGGGAGAACTACAATGAGCAGTTCTTC.

Here the CDR3 DNA reads TGTGCCAGCAGTCCCACGGACAGGCCTTGGTCCCAGTACTTC. Translation gives CASSPTDRPWSQYF. The chain recombines TRBV27 with TRBJ2-5; TRBD1 aligns across 7 bases. V trimming: 5 bases; J trimming: 9 bases; junction bases outside the gene matches: 12. Germline V gives CDR1 MNHEY, CDR2 SMNVEV (reference sequence). The CDR3 is made up of 14 amino acids.

This chain connects TRBV27 to TRBJ1-1; 9 nucleotides match TRBD1. V was pared by 5 bases and J by 3 bases, with 10 bases of the junction left unmatched. CDR3 length equals 16 residues. The germline gives CDR1 MNHEY, CDR2 SMNVEV (reference sequence). The CDR3 loop reads CASSLRTGVRYTEAFF. For the CDR3, the DNA is TGTGCCAGCAGTCTCCGGACAGGGGTAAGGTACACTGAAGCTTTCTTT.

This clone occurred a few times. The rearrangement joins TRBV28 to TRBJ2-7, with 10 bases fitting TRBD1. The CDR3 spans 14 residues. The J segment lost 2 bases and the V segment lost 7 bases, leaving 5 bases of the junction unmatched. CDR1 is MDHEN and CDR2 is SYDVKM in the germline V gene. The CDR3 sequence: CASTPGQGTYEQYF. The CDR3 DNA reads TGTGCCAGCACCCCGGGACAGGGGACCTACGAGCAGTACTTC.

This clone has more than one count but fewer than ten. The V and J genes are TRBV7-9 and TRBJ2-5; D gene uncertain. Germline CDR1 reads SEHNR; CDR2 reads FQNEAQ (reference sequence). V was cut by 5 bases and J by 2 bases, with 15 bases left in between. The CDR3 sequence is 15 residues long. CDR3 nucleotide sequence: TGTGCCAGCAGCCCCAGATTGGGCACTCAAGAGACCCAGTACTTC. Translation: CASSPRLGTQETQYF.